The source of this TCR beta chain is a study of cytomegalovirus exposure and HLA in healthy donors. Study outcomes and limitations: With later analysis, a missense DCLRE1C variant became linked to TCR beta V- and J-gene trimming.

This CDR3 contains 14 residues. CDR1 is LNHDA, CDR2 SQIVND, per germline (reference sequence). J was trimmed by 6 bases and V by 5 bases; bases with no gene match: 6. This clone was detected only once. Its antigen is currently unknown. PCR was performed using 60 Vbeta and 13 Jbeta primers. Here immunoSEQ multiplex PCR was the method, and the copy in TCRdb shows in-frame clones only, minus some. The sample shows 110,000 to 150,000 clones, roughly 75% of them seen only once. This chain connects TRBV19 to TRBJ1-5; 8 nucleotides align to TRBD1. The source material was PBMCs. This clonotype originated in a man between 35 and 55 years old in good health and CMV-seropositive. The CDR3 region has the DNA TGTGCCAGTAGTTCAGCAGGGGGCATTCAGCCCCAGCATTTT. Protein: CASSSAGGIQPQHF.